The sequence of this TCR beta chain was determined in a study of blood T cell repertoires in COVID-19 (dated by TCRdb to the early 2020s). For the study in its entirety: Collaborator samples came from the United States, Italy and Spain and covered acute and convalescent phases of COVID-19. The material from the prospective study consisted of cDNA or gDNA derived from T cells, B-cell-depleted T cells, or PBMCs. The repertoires were made available in a free public database intended to serve as a resource for research on the immune response to SARS-CoV-2. HLA class I and class II types, where available, came from metadata supplied by the sample provider rather than from assay-based typing. The samples were drawn from the first 160 participants of the ongoing ImmuneRACE study and from 950 to 1,500 subjects provided by 6 global collaborators. The sample metadata nearly always contained a de-identified subject ID, COVID-19 status, age in years and sex. Deeply sampled blood TCRbeta repertoires from subjects exposed to, actively infected with, or recovered from COVID-19 were included in the dataset. Paper-wide results and their limitations: How much clinical and demographic metadata was included differed by source and by participant, and the metadata was provided uncurated.

TCRbeta CDR3 regions were amplified from genomic DNA by means of the immunoSEQ Assay, a bias-controlled multiplex PCR. On the authors' methods: Within the assay, amplification of reference gene primers was used to estimate how many nucleated cells each sample contained. To quantify the absolute abundance of each unique TCRbeta CDR3 rearrangement, sequence reads were collapsed and filtered. Productive Simpson clonality was computed per sample as the square root of Simpson's diversity index over productive rearrangements. What TCRdb holds here is the immuneACCESS table cut down to in-frame rearrangements. Part of the clones is not present; checked against another copy, under half of the missing clones reflect an unresolved V gene, and the others are unexplained. V and J calls and clone size are those listed in that table; D and trimming were worked out from the DNA. The sample data list just over 200,000 clones, and around three quarters of these were observed just once. Less than 7% of the sample belongs to the ten largest clones.

The CDR3, from cysteine to phenylalanine, totals 14 residues. CDR3 DNA only is kept here, 42 bases in frame from base 1. Based on the germline V gene (reference sequence), the CDR1 and CDR2 sequences are SGHNT and YYREEE. V was cut back by 4 bases and J by 4 bases, leaving a gap of 12 bases between them. The collaborating institutions used their own protocols to collect whole blood in K2EDTA tubes. For TCRbeta analysis, collaborators shipped samples in one of three forms: frozen whole blood, isolated PBMCs, or DNA extracted from either of those sample types. Comment on this clone: Its recognized antigen is unknown. The input lacks base qualities; no much larger clone sits a single base away.

The sequencing input was peripheral blood. This clonotype originated in a woman between 65 and 79 years old with acute or convalescent COVID-19. In this chain, TRBV5-4 is recombined with TRBJ1-3; the D gene lacks a confident call. The sequence in DNA is TGTGCCAGCAGCGCTGGCGGGGTCGGAAACACCATATATTTT. This is translated as CASSAGGVGNTIYF.